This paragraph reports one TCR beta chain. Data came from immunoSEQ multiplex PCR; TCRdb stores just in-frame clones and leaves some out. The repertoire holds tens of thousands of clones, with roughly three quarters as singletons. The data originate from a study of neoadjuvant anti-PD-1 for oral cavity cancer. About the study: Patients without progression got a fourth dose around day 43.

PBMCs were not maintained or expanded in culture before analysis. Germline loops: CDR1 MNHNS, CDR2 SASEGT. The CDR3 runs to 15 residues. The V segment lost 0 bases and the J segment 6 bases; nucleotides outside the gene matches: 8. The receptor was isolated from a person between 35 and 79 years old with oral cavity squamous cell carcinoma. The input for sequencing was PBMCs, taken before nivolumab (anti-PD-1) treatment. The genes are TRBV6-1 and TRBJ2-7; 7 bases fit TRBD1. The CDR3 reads CASSEAHRGASEQYF. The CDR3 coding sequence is TGTGCCAGCAGTGAAGCGCACAGGGGAGCTAGCGAGCAGTACTTC.